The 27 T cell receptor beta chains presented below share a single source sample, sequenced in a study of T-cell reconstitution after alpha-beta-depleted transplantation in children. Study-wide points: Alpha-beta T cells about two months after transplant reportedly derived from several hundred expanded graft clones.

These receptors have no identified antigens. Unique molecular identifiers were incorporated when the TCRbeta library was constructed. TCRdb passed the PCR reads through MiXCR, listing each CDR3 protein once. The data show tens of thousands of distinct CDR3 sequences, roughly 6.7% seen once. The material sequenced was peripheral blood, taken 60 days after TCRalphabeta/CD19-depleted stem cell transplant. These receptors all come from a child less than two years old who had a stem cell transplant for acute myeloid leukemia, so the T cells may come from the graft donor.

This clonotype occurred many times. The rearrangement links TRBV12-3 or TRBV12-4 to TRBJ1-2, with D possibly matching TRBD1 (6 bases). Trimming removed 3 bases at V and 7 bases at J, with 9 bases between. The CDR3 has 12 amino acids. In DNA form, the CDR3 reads TGTGCCAGCAGTTTTGGGGGGCTTGGCTACACCTTC. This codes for CASSFGGLGYTF.

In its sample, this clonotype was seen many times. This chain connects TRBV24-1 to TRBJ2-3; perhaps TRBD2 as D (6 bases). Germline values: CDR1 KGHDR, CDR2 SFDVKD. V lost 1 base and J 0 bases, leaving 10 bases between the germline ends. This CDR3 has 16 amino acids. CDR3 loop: CATSDLEGTSTDTQYF. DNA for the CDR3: TGTGCCACCAGTGATTTAGAGGGGACTAGCACAGATACGCAGTATTTT.

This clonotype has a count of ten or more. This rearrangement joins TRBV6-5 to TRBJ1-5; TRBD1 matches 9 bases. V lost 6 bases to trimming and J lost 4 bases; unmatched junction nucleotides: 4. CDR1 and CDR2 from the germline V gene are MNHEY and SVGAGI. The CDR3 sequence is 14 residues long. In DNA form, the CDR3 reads TGTGCCAGCAGGCTGACAGGGGGGAATCAGCCCCAGCATTTT. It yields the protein CASRLTGGNQPQHF.

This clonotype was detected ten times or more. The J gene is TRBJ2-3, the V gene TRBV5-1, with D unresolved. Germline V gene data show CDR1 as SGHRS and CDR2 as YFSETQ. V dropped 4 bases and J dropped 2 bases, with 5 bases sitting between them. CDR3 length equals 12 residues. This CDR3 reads CASSIITDTQYF. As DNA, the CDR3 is TGCGCCAGCAGCATTATCACAGATACGCAGTATTTT. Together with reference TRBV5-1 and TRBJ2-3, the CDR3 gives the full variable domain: KAGVTQTPRYLIKTRGQQVTLSCSPISGHRSVSWYQQTPGQGLQFLFEYFSETQRNKGNFPGRFSGRQFSNSRSEMNVSTLELGDSALYLCASSIITDTQYFGPGTRLTVL.

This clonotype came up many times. CDR3 loop: CSAGVVGLAGIEQYF. The CDR3 nucleotides are TGCAGTGCAGGGGTGGTGGGACTAGCGGGGATAGAGCAGTACTTC. The genes are TRBV20-1 and TRBJ2-7; 13 positions match TRBD2. The V gene end was trimmed by 6 bases and the J gene end by 7 bases; junction bases not matched to a gene: 12. CDR1 is DFQATT, CDR2 SNEGSKA, per germline (reference sequence). The CDR3 extends over 15 amino acids.

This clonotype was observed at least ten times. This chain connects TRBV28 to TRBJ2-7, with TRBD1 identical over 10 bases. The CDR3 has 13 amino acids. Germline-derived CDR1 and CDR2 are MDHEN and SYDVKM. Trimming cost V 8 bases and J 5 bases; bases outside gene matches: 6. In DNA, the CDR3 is TGTGCCAGCCAACGACAGGGGGCAAACGAGCAGTACTTC. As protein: CASQRQGANEQYF. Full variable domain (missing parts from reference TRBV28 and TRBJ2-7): DVKVTQSSRYLVKRTGEKVFLECVQDMDHENMFWYRQDPGLGLRLIYFSYDVKMKEKGDIPEGYSVSREKKERFSLILESASTNQTSMYLCASQRQGANEQYFGPGTRLTVT.

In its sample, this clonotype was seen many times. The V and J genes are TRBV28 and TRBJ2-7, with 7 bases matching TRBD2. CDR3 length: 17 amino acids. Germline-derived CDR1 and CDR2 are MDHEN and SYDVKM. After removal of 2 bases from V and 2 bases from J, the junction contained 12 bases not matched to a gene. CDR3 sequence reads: CASSLGEGYLWAYEQYF. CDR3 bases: TGTGCCAGCAGTTTAGGGGAGGGCTACCTCTGGGCCTACGAGCAGTACTTC.

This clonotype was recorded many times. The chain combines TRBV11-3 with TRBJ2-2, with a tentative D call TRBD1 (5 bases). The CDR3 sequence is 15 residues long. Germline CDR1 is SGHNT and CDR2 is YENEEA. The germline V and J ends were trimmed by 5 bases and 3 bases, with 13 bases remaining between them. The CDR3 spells CASSPGWGDTGELFF. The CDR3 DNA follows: TGTGCCAGCAGCCCCGGTTGGGGCGACACCGGGGAGCTGTTTTTT. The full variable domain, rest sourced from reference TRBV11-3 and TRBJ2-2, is EAGVVQSPRYKIIEKKQPVAFWCNPISGHNTLYWYLQNLGQGPELLIRYENEEAVDDSQLPKDRFSAERLKGVDSTLKIQPAELGDSAVYLCASSPGWGDTGELFFGEGSRLTVL.

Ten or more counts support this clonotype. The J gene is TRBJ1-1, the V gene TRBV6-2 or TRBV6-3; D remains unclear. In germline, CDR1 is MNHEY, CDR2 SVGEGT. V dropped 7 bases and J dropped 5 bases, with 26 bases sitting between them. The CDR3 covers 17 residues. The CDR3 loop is CASTASGKGMSTTEAFF. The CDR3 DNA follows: TGTGCCAGCACGGCCTCCGGGAAAGGGATGAGTACGACTGAAGCTTTCTTT.

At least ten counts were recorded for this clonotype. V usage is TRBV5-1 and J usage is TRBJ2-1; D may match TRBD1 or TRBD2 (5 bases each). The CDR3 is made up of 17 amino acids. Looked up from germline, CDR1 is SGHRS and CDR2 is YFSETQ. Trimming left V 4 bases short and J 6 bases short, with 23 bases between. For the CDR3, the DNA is TGCGCCAGCAGCCAAACGACGGGACGCCCGTTGTGCAATGAGCAGTTCTTC. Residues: CASSQTTGRPLCNEQFF.

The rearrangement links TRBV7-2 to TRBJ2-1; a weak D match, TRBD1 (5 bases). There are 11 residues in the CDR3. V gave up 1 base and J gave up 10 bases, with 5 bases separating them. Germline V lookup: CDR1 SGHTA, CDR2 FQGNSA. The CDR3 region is CASSLGTEQFF. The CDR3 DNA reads TGTGCCAGCAGCTTAGGGACAGAGCAGTTCTTC.

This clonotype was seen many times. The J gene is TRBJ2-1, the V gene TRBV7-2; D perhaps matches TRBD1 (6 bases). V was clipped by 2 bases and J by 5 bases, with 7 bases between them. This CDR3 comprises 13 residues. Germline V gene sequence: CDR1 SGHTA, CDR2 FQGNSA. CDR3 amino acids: CASSLNRDNEQFF. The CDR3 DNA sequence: TGTGCCAGCAGCTTAAACAGGGACAATGAGCAGTTCTTC.

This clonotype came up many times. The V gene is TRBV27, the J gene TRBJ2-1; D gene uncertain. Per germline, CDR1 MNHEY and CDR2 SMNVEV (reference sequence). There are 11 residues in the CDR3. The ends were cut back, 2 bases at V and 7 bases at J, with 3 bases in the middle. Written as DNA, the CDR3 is TGTGCCAGCAGTTTAGGGAATGAGCAGTTCTTC. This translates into CASSLGNEQFF.

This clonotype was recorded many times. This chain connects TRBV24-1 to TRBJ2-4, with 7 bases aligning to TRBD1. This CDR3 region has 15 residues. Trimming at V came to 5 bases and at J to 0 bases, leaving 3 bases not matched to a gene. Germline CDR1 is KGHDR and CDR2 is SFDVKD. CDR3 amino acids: CATSGTGLAKNIQYF. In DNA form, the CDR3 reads TGTGCCACCAGTGGGACAGGTCTAGCCAAAAACATTCAGTACTTC.

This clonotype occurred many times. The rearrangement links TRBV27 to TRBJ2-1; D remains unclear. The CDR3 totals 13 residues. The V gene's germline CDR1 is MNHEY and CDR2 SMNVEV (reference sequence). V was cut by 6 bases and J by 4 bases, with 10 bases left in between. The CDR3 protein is CASRMGNYNEQFF. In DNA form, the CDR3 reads TGTGCCAGCAGGATGGGAAATTACAATGAGCAGTTCTTC.

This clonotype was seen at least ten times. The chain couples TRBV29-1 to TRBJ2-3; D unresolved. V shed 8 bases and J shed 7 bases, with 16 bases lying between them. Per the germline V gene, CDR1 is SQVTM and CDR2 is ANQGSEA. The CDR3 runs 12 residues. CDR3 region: CSLHHSANTQYF. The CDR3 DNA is TGCAGCCTTCATCATTCGGCAAATACGCAGTATTTT.

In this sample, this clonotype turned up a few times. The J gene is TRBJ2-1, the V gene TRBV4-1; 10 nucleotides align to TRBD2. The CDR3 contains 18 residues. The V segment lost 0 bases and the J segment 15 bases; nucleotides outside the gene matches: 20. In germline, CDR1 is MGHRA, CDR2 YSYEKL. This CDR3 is CASSQDHWRGLATTLRFF. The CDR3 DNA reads TGCGCCAGCAGCCAAGATCATTGGAGGGGACTAGCGACTACCCTCCGGTTCTTC.

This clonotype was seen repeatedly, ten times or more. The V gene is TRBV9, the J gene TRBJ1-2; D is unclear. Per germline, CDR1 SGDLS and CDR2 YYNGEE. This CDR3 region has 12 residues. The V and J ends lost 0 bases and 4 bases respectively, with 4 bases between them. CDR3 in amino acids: CASSVGSYGYTF. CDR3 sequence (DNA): TGTGCCAGCAGCGTAGGGTCCTATGGCTACACCTTC.

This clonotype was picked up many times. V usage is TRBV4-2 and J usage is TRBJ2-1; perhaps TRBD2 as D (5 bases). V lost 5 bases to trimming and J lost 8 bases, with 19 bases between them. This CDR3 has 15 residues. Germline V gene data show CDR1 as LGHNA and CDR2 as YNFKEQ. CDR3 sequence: CASSATRVPSDEQFF. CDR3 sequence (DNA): TGTGCCAGCAGCGCCACTAGAGTACCTTCGGATGAGCAGTTCTTC.

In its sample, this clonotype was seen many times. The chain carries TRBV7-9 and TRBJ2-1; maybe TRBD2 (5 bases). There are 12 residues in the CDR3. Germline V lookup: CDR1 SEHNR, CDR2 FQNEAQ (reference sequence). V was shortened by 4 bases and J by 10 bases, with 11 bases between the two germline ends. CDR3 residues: CASSSGSGEQFF. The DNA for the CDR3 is TGTGCCAGCAGCTCGGGGAGTGGGGAGCAGTTCTTC. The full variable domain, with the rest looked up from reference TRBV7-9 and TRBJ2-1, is DTGVSQNPRHKITKRGQNVTFRCDPISEHNRLYWYRQTLGQGPEFLTYFQNEAQLEKSRLLSDRFSAERPKGSFSTLEIQRTEQGDSAMYLCASSSGSGEQFFGPGTRLTVL.

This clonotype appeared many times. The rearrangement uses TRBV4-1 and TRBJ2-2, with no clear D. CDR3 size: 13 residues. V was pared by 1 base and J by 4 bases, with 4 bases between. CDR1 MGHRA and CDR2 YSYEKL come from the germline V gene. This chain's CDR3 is CASSQVPTGELFF. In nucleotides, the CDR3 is TGCGCCAGCAGCCAAGTACCCACCGGGGAGCTGTTTTTT.

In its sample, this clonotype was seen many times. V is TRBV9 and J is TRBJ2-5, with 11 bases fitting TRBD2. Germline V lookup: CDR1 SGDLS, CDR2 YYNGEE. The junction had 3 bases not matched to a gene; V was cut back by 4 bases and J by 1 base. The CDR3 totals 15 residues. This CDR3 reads CASSPGTSGQETQYF. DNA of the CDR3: TGTGCCAGCAGCCCTGGGACTAGCGGCCAAGAGACCCAGTACTTC. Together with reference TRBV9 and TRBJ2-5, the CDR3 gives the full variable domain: DSGVTQTPKHLITATGQRVTLRCSPRSGDLSVYWYQQSLDQGLQFLIQYYNGEERAKGNILERFSAQQFPDLHSELNLSSLELGDSALYFCASSPGTSGQETQYFGPGTRLLVL.

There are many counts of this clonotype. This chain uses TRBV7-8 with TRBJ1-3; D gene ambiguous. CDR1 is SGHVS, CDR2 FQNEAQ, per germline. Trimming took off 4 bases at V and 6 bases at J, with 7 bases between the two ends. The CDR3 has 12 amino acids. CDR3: CASSSGENTIYF. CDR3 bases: TGTGCCAGCAGCTCGGGAGAAAACACCATATATTTT.

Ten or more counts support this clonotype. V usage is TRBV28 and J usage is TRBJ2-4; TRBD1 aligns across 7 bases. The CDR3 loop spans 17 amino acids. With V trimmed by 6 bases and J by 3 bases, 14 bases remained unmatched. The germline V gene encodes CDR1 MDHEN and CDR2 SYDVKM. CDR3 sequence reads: CASSSPFDRAFKNIQYF. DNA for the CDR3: TGTGCCAGCAGCTCACCTTTCGACAGGGCTTTCAAAAACATTCAGTACTTC.

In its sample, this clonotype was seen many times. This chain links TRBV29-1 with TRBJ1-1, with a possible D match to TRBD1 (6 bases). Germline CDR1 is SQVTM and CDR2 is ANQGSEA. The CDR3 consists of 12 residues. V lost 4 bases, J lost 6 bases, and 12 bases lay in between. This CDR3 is CSVAGGAAEAFF. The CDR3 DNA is TGCAGCGTTGCCGGGGGCGCGGCTGAAGCTTTCTTT.

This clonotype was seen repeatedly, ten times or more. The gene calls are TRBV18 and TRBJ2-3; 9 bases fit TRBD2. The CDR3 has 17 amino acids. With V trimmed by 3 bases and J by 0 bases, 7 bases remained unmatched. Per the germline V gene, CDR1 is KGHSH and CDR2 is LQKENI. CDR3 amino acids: CASSPERLAGSTDTQYF. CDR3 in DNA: TGTGCCAGCTCACCGGAGCGGCTAGCGGGGAGCACAGATACGCAGTATTTT.

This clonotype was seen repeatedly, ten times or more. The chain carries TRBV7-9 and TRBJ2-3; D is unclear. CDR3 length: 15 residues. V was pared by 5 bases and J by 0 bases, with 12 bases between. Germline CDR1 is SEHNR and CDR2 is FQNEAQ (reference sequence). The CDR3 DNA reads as TGTGCCAGCAGCCCAGCGTGGATGAGCACAGATACGCAGTATTTT. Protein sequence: CASSPAWMSTDTQYF.